The entry below gives a single TCR beta chain sequence along with its context. No cognate antigen has been identified for it. One base away there is no much larger clone; base qualities are not given. The sample is drawn from a study of blood T cell repertoires in COVID-19 (TCRdb year 2020). Some background on the complete study: Collaborator samples came from the United States, Italy and Spain and covered acute and convalescent phases of COVID-19. The material from the prospective study consisted of cDNA or gDNA derived from T cells, B-cell-depleted T cells, or PBMCs. Deeply sampled blood TCRbeta repertoires from subjects exposed to, actively infected with, or recovered from COVID-19 were included in the dataset. A freely available public database, intended as a resource for researchers studying the immune response to SARS-CoV-2, is where the repertoires were released. Samples came from the ongoing ImmuneRACE study (first 160 participants) plus 1,254 subjects from 6 global collaborators. The sample metadata nearly always contained a de-identified subject ID, COVID-19 status, age in years and sex. Where HLA class I and class II types were available, the types were taken from metadata supplied by the sample provider, not from assay-based typing. Findings and caveats that apply to the study as a whole: Clinical and demographic metadata were provided uncurated, with the amount varying by source and participant.

At one collaborating source in Seattle, patients were enrolled during active infection and were followed longitudinally through the course of disease. The collaborating institutions used their own protocols to collect whole blood in K2EDTA tubes. For TCRbeta analysis, collaborators shipped samples as frozen whole blood, isolated PBMCs, or DNA extracted from either of those sample types. TCRbeta CDR3 regions were amplified from genomic DNA by means of the immunoSEQ Assay, a bias-controlled multiplex PCR. As for the original processing: Nucleated cell counts per sample were estimated from amplification of reference gene primers within the assay. To quantify the absolute abundance of each unique TCRbeta CDR3 rearrangement, sequence reads were collapsed and filtered. For each sample, productive Simpson clonality was calculated by taking the square root of Simpson's diversity index across productive rearrangements. The table comes from immuneACCESS by way of TCRdb, which keeps in-frame sequences with V and J called. Part of the clones is missing from these tables; in studies checked, under half for an unresolved V gene and the rest for unknown reasons. The V and J calls and clone size come from that table; D and trimming were worked out from the DNA. The sample includes 150,000 to 200,000 clones, with approximately 94% observed a single time. Approximately 0.69% of the sample lies in the top ten.

The CDR3 sequence holds 14 residues, the cysteine and phenylalanine included. This entry keeps only the CDR3 DNA: 42 bases, framed from base 1. V drops 1 base and J drops 8 bases, leaving 14 bases in between. The CDR1 and CDR2 encoded by the germline V gene are LGHNA and YNFKEQ. Recombination joined TRBV4-2 with TRBJ1-1, and TRBD1 may be the D gene, going by 5 matching bases. The sequence derives from a young man with COVID-19, enrolled during active disease. The source material was peripheral blood. At the DNA level, the sequence is TGTGCCAGCAGCCAAGGTCCGGGGGTTGAGGAAGCTTTCTTT. The resulting protein is CASSQGPGVEEAFF.